This T cell receptor beta chain stems from a study of control samples from healthy donors and cancer patients. TCRdb's copy holds only in-frame clones and misses some; the assay was immunoSEQ multiplex PCR. The sample consists of about 110,000 clones, approximately 87% of them appearing once. Germline V CDR1 and CDR2: LNHDA, SQIVND (reference sequence). CDR3 length: 14 residues. The V gene lost 10 bases and the J gene lost 0 bases, with 14 bases spanning the gap. This chain uses TRBV19 with TRBJ2-3; unclear D gene. The clonotype comes from a woman aged 55-75 years with lung cancer. The sequenced material came from PBMCs. CDR3 amino acids: CATTVQSSTDTQYF. The CDR3 DNA reads as TGTGCCACCACAGTCCAGTCTAGCACAGATACGCAGTATTTT.